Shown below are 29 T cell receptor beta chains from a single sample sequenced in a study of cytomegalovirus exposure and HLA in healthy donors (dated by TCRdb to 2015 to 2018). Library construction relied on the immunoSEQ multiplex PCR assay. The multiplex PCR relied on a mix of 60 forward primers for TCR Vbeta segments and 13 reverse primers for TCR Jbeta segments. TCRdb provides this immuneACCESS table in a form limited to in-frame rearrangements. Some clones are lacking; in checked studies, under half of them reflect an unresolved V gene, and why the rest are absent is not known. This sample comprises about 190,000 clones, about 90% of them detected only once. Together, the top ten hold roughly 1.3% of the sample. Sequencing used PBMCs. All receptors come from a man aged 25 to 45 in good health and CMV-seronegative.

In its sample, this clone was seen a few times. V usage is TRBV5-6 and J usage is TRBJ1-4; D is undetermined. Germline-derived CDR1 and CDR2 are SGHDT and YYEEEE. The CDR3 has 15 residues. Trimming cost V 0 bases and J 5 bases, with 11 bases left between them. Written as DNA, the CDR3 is TGTGCCAGCAGCTTGGAAGGGAGAAGAAATGAAAAACTGTTTTTT. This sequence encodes CASSLEGRRNEKLFF.

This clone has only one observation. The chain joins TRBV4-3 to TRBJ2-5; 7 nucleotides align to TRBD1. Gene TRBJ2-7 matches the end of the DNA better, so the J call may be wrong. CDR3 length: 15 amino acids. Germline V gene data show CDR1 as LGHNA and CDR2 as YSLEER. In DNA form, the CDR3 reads TGCGCCAGCAGCGACATGACAGGGAGCTCCTACGAGCAGTACTTC. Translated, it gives CASSDMTGSSYEQYF.

The CDR3 spells CASSLPRIKQFF. In nucleotides, the CDR3 is TGTGCCAGCAGCTTACCGCGAATTAAGCAGTTCTTC. V usage is TRBV7-2 and J usage is TRBJ2-1; D gene unclear. Between the trimmed V and J ends, which lost 2 bases and 11 bases, there was a span of 10 bases. The CDR3 length is 12 residues. Germline lookup yields CDR1 SGHTA and CDR2 FQGNSA.

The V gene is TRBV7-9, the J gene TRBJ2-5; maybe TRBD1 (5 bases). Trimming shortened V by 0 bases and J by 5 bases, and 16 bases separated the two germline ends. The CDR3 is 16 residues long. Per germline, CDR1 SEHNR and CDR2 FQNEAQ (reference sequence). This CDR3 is CASSLARQSPSETQYF. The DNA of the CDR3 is TGTGCCAGCAGCTTAGCAAGACAGTCCCCCTCGGAGACCCAGTACTTC.

DNA of the CDR3: TGTGCCAGCAGCGAAGACAGGGTTCCCTACAATGAGCAGTTCTTC. Translated, it gives CASSEDRVPYNEQFF. This chain uses TRBV11-1 with TRBJ2-1, with 7 bases that match TRBD1. V dropped 5 bases and J dropped 2; count of bases not matched to a gene: 6. Germline CDR1 is SGHAT and CDR2 is FQDESV (reference sequence). The length of the CDR3 is 15 residues.

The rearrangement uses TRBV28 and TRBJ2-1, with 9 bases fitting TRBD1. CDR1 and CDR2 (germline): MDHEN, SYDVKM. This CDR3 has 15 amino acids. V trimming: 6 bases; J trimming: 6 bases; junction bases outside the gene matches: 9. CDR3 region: CASSSTGTGSNEQFF. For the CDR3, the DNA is TGTGCCAGCAGCTCGACCGGGACAGGGTCCAATGAGCAGTTCTTC.

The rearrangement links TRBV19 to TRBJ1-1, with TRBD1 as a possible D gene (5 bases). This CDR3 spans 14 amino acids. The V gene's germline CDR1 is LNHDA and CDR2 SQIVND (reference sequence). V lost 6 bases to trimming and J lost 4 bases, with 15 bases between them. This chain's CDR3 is CASRLGEGSTEAFF. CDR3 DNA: TGTGCCAGTAGGTTGGGGGAGGGTAGCACTGAAGCTTTCTTT.

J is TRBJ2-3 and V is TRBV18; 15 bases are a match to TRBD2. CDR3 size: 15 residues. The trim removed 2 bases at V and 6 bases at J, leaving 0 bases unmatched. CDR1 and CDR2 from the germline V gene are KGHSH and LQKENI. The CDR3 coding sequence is TGTGCCAGCTCACCAGGGACTAGCGGGAGGGATACGCAGTATTTT. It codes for CASSPGTSGRDTQYF. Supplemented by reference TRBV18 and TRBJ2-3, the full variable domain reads NAGVMQNPRHLVRRRGQEARLRCSPMKGHSHVYWYRQLPEEGLKFMVYLQKENIIDESGMPKERFSAEFPKEGPSILRIQQVVRGDSAAYFCASSPGTSGRDTQYFGPGTRLTVL.

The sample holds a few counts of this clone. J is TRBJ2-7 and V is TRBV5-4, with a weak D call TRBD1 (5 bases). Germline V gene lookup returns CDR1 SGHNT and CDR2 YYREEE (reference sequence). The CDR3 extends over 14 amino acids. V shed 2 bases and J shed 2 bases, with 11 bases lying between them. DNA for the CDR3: TGTGCCAGCAGCTTAGGGGATGGGCCCTACGAGCAGTACTTC. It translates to CASSLGDGPYEQYF.

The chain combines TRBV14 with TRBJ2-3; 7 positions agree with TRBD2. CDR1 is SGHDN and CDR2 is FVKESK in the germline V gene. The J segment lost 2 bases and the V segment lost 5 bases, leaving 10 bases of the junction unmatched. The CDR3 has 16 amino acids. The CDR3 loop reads CASSFSGYLDTDTQYF. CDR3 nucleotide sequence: TGTGCCAGCAGCTTTAGCGGGTACTTAGACACAGATACGCAGTATTTT.

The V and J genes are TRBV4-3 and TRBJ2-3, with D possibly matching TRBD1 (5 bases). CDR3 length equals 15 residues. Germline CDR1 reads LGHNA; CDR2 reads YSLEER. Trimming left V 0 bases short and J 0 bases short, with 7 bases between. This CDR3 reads CASSQEGASTDTQYF. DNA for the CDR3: TGCGCCAGCAGCCAAGAAGGGGCTAGCACAGATACGCAGTATTTT.

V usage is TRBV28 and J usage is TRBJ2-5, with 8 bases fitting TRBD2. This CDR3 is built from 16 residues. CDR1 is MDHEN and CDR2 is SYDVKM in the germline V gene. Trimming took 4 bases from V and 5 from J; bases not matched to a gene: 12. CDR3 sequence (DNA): TGTGCCAGCAGTTCTCCCCAACGGGGGGGCCTGGAGACCCAGTACTTC. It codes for CASSSPQRGGLETQYF.

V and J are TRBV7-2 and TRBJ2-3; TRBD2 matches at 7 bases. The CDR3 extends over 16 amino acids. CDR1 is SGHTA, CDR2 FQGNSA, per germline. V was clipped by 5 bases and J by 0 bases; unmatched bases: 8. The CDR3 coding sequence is TGTGCCAGCAGCGTTAGCGGGTCTACTAGCACAGATACGCAGTATTTT. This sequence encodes CASSVSGSTSTDTQYF. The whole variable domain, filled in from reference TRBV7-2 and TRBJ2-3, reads GAGVSQSPSNKVTEKGKDVELRCDPISGHTALYWYRQSLGQGLEFLIYFQGNSAPDKSGLPSDRFSAERTGGSVSTLTIQRTQQEDSAVYLCASSVSGSTSTDTQYFGPGTRLTVL.

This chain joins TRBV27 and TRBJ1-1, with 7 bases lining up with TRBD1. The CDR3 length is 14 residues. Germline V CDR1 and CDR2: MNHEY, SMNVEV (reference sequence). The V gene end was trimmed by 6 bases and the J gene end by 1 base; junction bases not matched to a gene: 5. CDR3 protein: CASRPTGRNTEAFF. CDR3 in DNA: TGTGCCAGCAGACCGACAGGGCGGAACACTGAAGCTTTCTTT.

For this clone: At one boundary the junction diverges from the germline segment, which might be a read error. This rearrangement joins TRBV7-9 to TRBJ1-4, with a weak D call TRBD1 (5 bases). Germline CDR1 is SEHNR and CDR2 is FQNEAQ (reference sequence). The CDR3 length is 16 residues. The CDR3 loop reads CSSSAGSGATNEKLFF. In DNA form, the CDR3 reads TGTTCCAGCAGTGCCGGTTCGGGGGCAACTAATGAAAAACTGTTTTTT.

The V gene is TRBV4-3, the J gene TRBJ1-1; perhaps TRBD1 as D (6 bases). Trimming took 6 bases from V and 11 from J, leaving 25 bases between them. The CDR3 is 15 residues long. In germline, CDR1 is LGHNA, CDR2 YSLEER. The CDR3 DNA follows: TGCGCCAGCAGTCTTTCCGTCTCCCGACAGGACGAGGCTTTCTTT. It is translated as CASSLSVSRQDEAFF.

CDR3 sequence (DNA): TGTGCCAGCAGCCCCCACGCGGGGTCAGCCTATAATTCACCCCTCCACTTT. It yields the protein CASSPHAGSAYNSPLHF. The chain combines TRBV11-1 with TRBJ1-6; no clear D gene. Germline V gene sequence: CDR1 SGHAT, CDR2 FQDESV (reference sequence). CDR3 length: 17 amino acids. The germline V and J ends were trimmed by 5 bases and 2 bases, with 16 bases remaining between them.

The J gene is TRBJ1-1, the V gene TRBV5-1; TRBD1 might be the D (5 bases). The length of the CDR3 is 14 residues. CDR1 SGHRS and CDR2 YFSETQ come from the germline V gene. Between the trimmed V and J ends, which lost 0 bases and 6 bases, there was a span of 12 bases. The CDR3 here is CASSLVEGHAEAFF. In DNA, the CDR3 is TGCGCCAGCAGCTTGGTGGAGGGGCATGCTGAAGCTTTCTTT.

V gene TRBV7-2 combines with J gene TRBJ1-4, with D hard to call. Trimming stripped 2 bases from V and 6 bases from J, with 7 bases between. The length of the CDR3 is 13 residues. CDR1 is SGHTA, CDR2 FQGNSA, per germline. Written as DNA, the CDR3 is TGTGCCAGCAGCTTATCGGGTGATGAAAAACTGTTTTTT. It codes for CASSLSGDEKLFF.

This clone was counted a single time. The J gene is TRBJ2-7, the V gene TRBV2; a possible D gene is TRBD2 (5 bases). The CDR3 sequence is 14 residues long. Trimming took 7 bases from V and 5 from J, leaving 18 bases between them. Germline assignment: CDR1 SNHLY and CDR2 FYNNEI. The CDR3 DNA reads TGTGCCAGCAAAAACGATGGACTCTCTAACGAGCAGTACTTC. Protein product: CASKNDGLSNEQYF.

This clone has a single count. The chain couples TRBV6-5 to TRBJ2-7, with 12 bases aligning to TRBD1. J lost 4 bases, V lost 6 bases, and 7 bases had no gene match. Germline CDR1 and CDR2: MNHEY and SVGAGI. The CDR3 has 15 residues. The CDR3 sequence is CASSLGTGGRYEQYF. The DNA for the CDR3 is TGTGCCAGCAGCCTTGGGACAGGGGGCAGGTACGAGCAGTACTTC.

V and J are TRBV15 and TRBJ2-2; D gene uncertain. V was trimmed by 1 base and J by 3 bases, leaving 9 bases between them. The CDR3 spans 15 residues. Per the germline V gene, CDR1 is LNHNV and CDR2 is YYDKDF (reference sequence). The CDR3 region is CATSRVLLDTGELFF. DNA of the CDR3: TGTGCCACCAGCAGAGTCCTACTGGACACCGGGGAGCTGTTTTTT.

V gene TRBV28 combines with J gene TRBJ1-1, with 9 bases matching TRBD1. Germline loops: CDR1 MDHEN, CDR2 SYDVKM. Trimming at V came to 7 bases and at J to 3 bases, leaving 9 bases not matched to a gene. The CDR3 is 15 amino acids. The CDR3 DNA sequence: TGTGCCAGCATCCTGGGACAGGGTAGGGACACTGAAGCTTTCTTT. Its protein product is CASILGQGRDTEAFF.

The CDR3 loop reads CASSSRGTGNTIYF. The DNA for the CDR3 is TGTGCCAGCAGCTCAAGGGGTACCGGAAACACCATATATTTT. The chain joins TRBV7-6 to TRBJ1-3, with a possible D match to TRBD1 (5 bases). Trimming stripped 4 bases from V and 4 bases from J, with 11 bases between. The CDR3 covers 14 residues. CDR1 and CDR2 (germline): SGHVS, FNYEAQ.

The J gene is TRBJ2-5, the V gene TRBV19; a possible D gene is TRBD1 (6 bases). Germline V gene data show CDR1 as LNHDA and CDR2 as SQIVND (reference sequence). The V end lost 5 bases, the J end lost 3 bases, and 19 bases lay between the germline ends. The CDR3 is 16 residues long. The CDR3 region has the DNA TGTGCCAGTAGTCCCTGGTCAGGGGATCAGGAAGAGACCCAGTACTTC. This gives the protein CASSPWSGDQEETQYF.

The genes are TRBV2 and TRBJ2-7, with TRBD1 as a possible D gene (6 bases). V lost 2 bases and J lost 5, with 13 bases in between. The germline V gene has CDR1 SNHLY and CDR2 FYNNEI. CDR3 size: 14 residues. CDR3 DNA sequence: TGTGCCAGCAGTGAATTGCAGGGGAACCACGAGCAGTACTTC. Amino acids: CASSELQGNHEQYF.

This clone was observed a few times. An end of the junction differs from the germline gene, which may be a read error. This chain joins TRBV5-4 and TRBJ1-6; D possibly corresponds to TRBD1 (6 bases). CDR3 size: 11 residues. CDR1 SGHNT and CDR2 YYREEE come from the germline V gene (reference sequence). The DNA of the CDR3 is TGTGCCAGCAGCTTGGAACGGGACATCAACTTT. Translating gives CASSLERDINF.

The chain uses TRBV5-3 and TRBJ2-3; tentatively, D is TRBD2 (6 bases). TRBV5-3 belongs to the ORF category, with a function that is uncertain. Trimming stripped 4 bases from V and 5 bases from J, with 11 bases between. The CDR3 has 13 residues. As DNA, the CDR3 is TGTGCCAGAAGCCACCCGGGGGAAGATACGCAGTATTTT. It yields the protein CARSHPGEDTQYF.

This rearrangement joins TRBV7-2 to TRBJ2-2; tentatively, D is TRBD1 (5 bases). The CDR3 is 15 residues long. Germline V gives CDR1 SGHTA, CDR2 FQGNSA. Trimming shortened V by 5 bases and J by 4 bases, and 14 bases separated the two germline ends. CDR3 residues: CASSLRQPGTGELFF. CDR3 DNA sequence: TGTGCCAGCAGCCTACGACAGCCGGGCACCGGGGAGCTGTTTTTT.